A single sample gave rise to the 6 T cell receptor beta chains below, sequenced in a study of technical replicates of blood from a few donors. Sequencing used immunoSEQ multiplex PCR; TCRdb keeps in-frame clones, though not all of them. Among more than 80,000 clones listed, 90% to 98% were seen once. Sequencing used T cells isolated from PBMCs. The receptors shown here come from a human donor in good health.

The rearrangement uses TRBV15 and TRBJ2-5; 12 positions match TRBD1. The CDR3 contains 17 residues. V was clipped by 3 bases and J by 1 base; unmatched bases: 6. Germline CDR1 and CDR2: LNHNV and YYDKDF (reference sequence). The CDR3 DNA follows: TGTGCCACCAGCAGGGGGGGGACAGGGGGCGTCCAAGAGACCCAGTACTTC. It translates to CATSRGGTGGVQETQYF.

The chain combines TRBV14 with TRBJ2-5; 9 bases are shared with TRBD2. V was pared by 7 bases and J by 0 bases, with 9 bases of the junction left unmatched. Germline V gene lookup returns CDR1 SGHDN and CDR2 FVKESK. The CDR3 is 16 amino acids. The CDR3 sequence: CASIRREGPYQETQYF. CDR3 sequence (DNA): TGTGCCAGCATCCGGCGGGAGGGCCCATACCAAGAGACCCAGTACTTC. Full variable domain (outside the CDR3, taken from reference TRBV14 and TRBJ2-5): EAGVTQFPSHSVIEKGQTVTLRCDPISGHDNLYWYRRVMGKEIKFLLHFVKESKQDESGMPNNRFLAERTGGTYSTLKVQPAELEDSGVYFCASIRREGPYQETQYFGPGTRLLVL.

V usage is TRBV10-3 and J usage is TRBJ1-4; TRBD1 matches 7 bases. V shed 3 bases, J shed 12 bases, and the junction held 7 bases outside the gene matches. CDR1 ENHRY and CDR2 SYGVKD come from the germline V gene. The CDR3 is 13 amino acids. CDR3 amino acids: CAISDLRQGELFF. The CDR3 DNA reads as TGTGCCATCAGTGACCTCCGACAGGGAGAACTGTTTTTT.

The chain is built from TRBV5-1 and TRBJ2-1, with 7 bases that match TRBD2. Unmatched junction bases numbered 12, after V lost 7 bases and J lost 2 bases. The germline gives CDR1 SGHRS, CDR2 YFSETQ. CDR3 length: 16 residues. The CDR3 region is CASLPGTTTAYNEQFF. CDR3 nucleotides: TGCGCCAGCTTACCAGGGACTACTACCGCCTACAATGAGCAGTTCTTC. Complete variable domain (other parts from reference TRBV5-1 and TRBJ2-1): KAGVTQTPRYLIKTRGQQVTLSCSPISGHRSVSWYQQTPGQGLQFLFEYFSETQRNKGNFPGRFSGRQFSNSRSEMNVSTLELGDSALYLCASLPGTTTAYNEQFFGPGTRLTVL.

The J gene is TRBJ2-1, the V gene TRBV2; D remains unclear. Germline V lookup: CDR1 SNHLY, CDR2 FYNNEI. CDR3 length: 13 amino acids. Trimming shortened V by 5 bases and J by 4 bases, and 9 bases separated the two germline ends. The CDR3 region is CASSKTAYNEQFF. The CDR3 bases are TGTGCCAGCAGTAAAACAGCTTACAATGAGCAGTTCTTC.

The chain recombines TRBV11-1 with TRBJ1-1; 7 nucleotides line up with TRBD1. The CDR3 contains 12 residues. V lost 5 bases to trimming and J lost 9 bases; unmatched junction nucleotides: 6. Germline V gives CDR1 SGHAT, CDR2 FQDESV (reference sequence). The CDR3 nucleotides are TGTGCCAGCAGCGAAAACAGGGGCAAAGCTTTCTTT. As protein: CASSENRGKAFF.